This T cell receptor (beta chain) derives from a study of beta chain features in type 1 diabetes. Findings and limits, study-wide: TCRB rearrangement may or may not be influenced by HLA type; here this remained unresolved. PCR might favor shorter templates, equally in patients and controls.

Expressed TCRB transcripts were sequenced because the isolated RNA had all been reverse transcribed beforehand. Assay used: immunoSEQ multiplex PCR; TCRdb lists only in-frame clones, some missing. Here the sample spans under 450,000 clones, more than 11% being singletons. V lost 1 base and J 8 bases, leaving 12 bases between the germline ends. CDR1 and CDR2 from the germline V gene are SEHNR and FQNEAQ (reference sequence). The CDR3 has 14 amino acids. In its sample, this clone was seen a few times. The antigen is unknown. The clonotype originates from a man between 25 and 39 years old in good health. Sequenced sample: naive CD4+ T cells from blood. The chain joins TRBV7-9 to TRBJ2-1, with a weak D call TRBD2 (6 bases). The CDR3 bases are TGTGCCAGCAGCTTAGGGCGGGGAAGGGATGAGCAGTTCTTC. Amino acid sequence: CASSLGRGRDEQFF.